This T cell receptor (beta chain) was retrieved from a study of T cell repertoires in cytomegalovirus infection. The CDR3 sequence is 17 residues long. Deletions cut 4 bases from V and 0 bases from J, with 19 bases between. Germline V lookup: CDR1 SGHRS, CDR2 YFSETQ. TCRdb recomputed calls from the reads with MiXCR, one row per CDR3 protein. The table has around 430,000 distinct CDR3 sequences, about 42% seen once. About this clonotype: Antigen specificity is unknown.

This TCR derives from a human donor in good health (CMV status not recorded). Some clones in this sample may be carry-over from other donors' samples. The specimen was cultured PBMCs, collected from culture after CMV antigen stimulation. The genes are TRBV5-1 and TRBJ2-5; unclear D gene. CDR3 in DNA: TGCGCCAGCAGCGATTCGGTAGGACCGATGTACCAAGAGACCCAGTACTTC. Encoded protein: CASSDSVGPMYQETQYF.